This is a list of T cell receptor beta chains from one sample in a study of molecular identifiers for immune sequencing clone quantification. TCRdb re-analysed the PCR reads in MiXCR, keeping a single row per CDR3 protein. Among approximately 9,000 distinct CDR3 sequences listed, around 14% were seen once. The specimen was naive CD8+ T cells from blood, with Jurkat cell RNA spiked in. The source of these receptors is a human donor in good health. Some libraries in this study had Jurkat cell RNA spiked in. CDR3s include the opening cysteine and the closing phenylalanine or tryptophan. Fields, in order: J gene, V gene, D gene, clone size, CDR3 length, CDR3 protein, CDR3 DNA. D genes are given only for firm matches. The size of a clone is reported for some rows only, either as once, few or many, or as a class for expanded clones.

>TRBJ2-3|TRBV28|TRBD1|medium-sized|16
CASSPTGGTFPDTQYF
TGTGCCAGCAGTCCTACAGGGGGGACATTCCCAGATACGCAGTATTTT
>TRBJ2-7|TRBV19|TRBD2|medium-sized|13
CASGAAGVYEQYF
TGTGCCAGCGGAGCCGCGGGGGTCTACGAGCAGTACTTC
>TRBJ2-1|TRBV4-3|TRBD2|many|17
CASSQDYLAGAYNEQFF
TGCGCCAGCAGCCAAGACTATCTAGCGGGGGCCTACAATGAGCAGTTCTTC
>TRBJ2-7|TRBV28|-|-|16
CASSFRLGSMEYEQSF
TGTGCCAGCAGTTTCCGACTAGGCTCCATGGAGTACGAGCAGTCCTTC
>TRBJ2-3|TRBV6-2/TRBV6-3|-|medium-sized|14
CASSPTGITDTQYF
TGTGCCAGCAGTCCGACAGGAATCACAGATACGCAGTATTTT
>TRBJ1-4|TRBV7-9|-|medium-sized|16
CASSLATGTAGQKLFF
TGTGCCAGCAGCTTAGCTACCGGGACCGCAGGTCAAAAACTGTTTTTT
>TRBJ2-7|TRBV28|-|many|8
CAGHRVSF
TGTGCCGGCCACAGGGTTAGCTTC
>TRBJ2-7|TRBV6-5|TRBD1|-|13
CAGSRGQSYEQYF
TGTGCCGGCAGTAGGGGACAGTCCTACGAGCAGTACTTT
>TRBJ1-2|TRBV14|-|medium-sized|12
CASSQTVYGYTF
TGTGCCAGCAGCCAGACAGTCTATGGCTACACCTTC
>TRBJ2-1|TRBV11-2|TRBD2|many|15
CASSLGGGYGNEQFF
TGTGCCAGCAGCTTAGGGGGGGGGTATGGCAATGAGCAGTTCTTC
>TRBJ2-3|TRBV5-5|-|-|14
CAGSLAQGGDAQYF
TGTGCCGGCAGCTTGGCTCAGGGAGGAGATGCGCAGTATTTT
>TRBJ2-5|TRBV20-1|-|many|13
CSARGIGEATQYF
TGCAGTGCTAGAGGTATAGGGGAGGCGACCCAGTACTTC
>TRBJ2-7|TRBV6-5|-|many|12
CASSYPGGEQYF
TGTGCCAGCAGTTACCCGGGTGGCGAGCAGTACTTC
>TRBJ2-3|TRBV4-3|-|medium-sized|15
CASSQDSGTTDTQYF
TGCGCCAGCAGCCAAGATAGCGGAACCACAGATACGCAGTATTTT
>TRBJ1-1|TRBV7-3|-|few|14
CASSLGAANTEVFF
TGTGCCAGCAGCCTCGGGGCAGCAAACACAGAAGTCTTCTTT
>TRBJ2-7|TRBV4-3|-|medium-sized|15
CASSQDIGRSYEQYF
TGCGCCAGCAGCCAAGATATCGGCAGGAGCTACGAGCAGTACTTC
>TRBJ2-3|TRBV6-5|-|medium-sized|17
CASTSRLALYDTDTQYF
TGTGCCAGCACCTCACGGCTAGCCCTATATGATACAGATACGCAGTATTTT
>TRBJ1-6|TRBV6-2/TRBV6-3|TRBD1|many|15
CASSARDSDNSPLHF
TGTGCCAGCAGCGCACGGGACAGCGATAATTCACCCCTCCACTTT
>TRBJ2-3|TRBV9|TRBD2|medium-sized|16
CASSEMGRGGTDTQYF
TGTGCCAGCAGCGAGATGGGCCGGGGGGGAACAGATACGCAGTATTTT
>TRBJ2-2|TRBV28|TRBD1|many|15
CASSYRGWAGGELFF
TGTGCCAGCAGCTACAGGGGTTGGGCAGGCGGGGAGCTGTTTTTT
>TRBJ2-1|TRBV11-3|TRBD2|medium-sized|12
CASSQTSGEQFF
TGTGCCAGCAGCCAAACTAGCGGTGAGCAGTTCTTC
>TRBJ2-1|TRBV7-3|-|many|15
CASSSGGGFTNEQFF
TGTGCCAGCAGCTCGGGAGGGGGCTTTACGAATGAGCAGTTCTTC
>TRBJ2-5|TRBV20-1|-|few|16
CSARSRRILYQETQYF
TGCAGTGCTAGGTCCCGACGGATCCTGTACCAAGAGACCCAGTACTTC
>TRBJ2-7|TRBV19|-|many|13
CASNAGATYEQYF
TGTGCCAGTAACGCCGGCGCTACCTACGAGCAGTACTTC
>TRBJ2-7|TRBV28|-|many|14
CASSLGKSSYEQYF
TGTGCCAGCAGTTTAGGGAAAAGCTCCTACGAGCAGTACTTC